This T cell receptor beta chain was found in a study of T cell changes during pregnancy in multiple sclerosis. TCRdb's copy holds only in-frame clones and misses some; the assay was immunoSEQ multiplex PCR. The sample records some 80,000 clones, roughly 96% being singletons. The J segment lost 4 bases and the V segment lost 4 bases, leaving 5 bases of the junction unmatched. The CDR3 consists of 14 residues. Germline V gene data show CDR1 as MNHEY and CDR2 as SVGAGI. Sequenced here: peripheral blood, sampled in the second trimester of pregnancy. The V and J genes are TRBV6-5 and TRBJ1-2; 8 bases are a match to TRBD1. This receptor was obtained from a female donor with multiple sclerosis, enrolled in a pregnancy study. Here the CDR3 DNA reads TGTGCCAGCAGTTCTAACGACAGGGGCTATGGCTACACCTTC. Amino acids: CASSSNDRGYGYTF.